In this sample, the clone carrying this T cell receptor (beta chain) turned up many times. Its target is unknown. This CDR3 is 14 amino acids long. V dropped 6 bases and J dropped 0; count of bases not matched to a gene: 4. Germline-derived CDR1 and CDR2 are MNHEY and SVGAGI. This sample was included in a study of human T cells and chemical hapten exposure. Time point of the sample: pre-sensitization, week 0. The sample's treatment: therapeutic diphenylcyclopropenone sensitization with weekly scalp DPC. Prior to each patch test being applied, blood was drawn. Total RNA extraction was carried out from unfractionated whole blood. One entry per CDR3 protein results from TCRdb running MiXCR on the RACE reads. The sample holds about 42,000 distinct CDR3 sequences, around 12% seen once. Study results and limitations: In the PT1 data, expanded TCR counts showed a positive correlation with patch test score.

The sample here was whole blood, taken in connection with sensitization to the hapten diphenylcyclopropenone (DPC). The chain joins TRBV6-5 to TRBJ2-5; 7 positions match TRBD1. This clonotype originated in a woman aged 25 to 45 with alopecia areata. Some clones in this sample may be carry-over from other donors' samples. As DNA, the CDR3 is TGTGCCAGCAGCCTTGACAGGGACCAAGAGACCCAGTACTTC. Encoded protein: CASSLDRDQETQYF.